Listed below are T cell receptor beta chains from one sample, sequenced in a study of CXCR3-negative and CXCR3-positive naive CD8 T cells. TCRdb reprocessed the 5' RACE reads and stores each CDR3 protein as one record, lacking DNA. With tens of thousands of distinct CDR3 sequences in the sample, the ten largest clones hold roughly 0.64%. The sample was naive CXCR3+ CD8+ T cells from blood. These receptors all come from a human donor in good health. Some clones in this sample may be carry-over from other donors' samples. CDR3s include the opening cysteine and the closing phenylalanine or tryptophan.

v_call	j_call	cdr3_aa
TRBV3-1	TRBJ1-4	CASSHGDSTLTF
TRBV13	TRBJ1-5	CASSPGRSGNQPQHF
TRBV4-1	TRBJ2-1	CASSPSGGTYNEQFF
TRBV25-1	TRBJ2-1	CASSSGLAGGTEQFF
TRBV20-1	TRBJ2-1	CSARDLGYNEQFF
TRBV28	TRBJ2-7	CASSNTGVVDEQYF
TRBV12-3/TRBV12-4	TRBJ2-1	CASSPYGTPIVQFF
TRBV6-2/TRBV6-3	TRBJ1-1	CASSYRQGGPLSQPLWTEAFF
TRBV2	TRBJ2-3	CASQRTGGLTDTQYF
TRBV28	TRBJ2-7	CASSPGRYEQYF
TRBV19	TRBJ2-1	CASSIGGHQQFF
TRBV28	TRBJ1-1	CASSPWEGTYAEAFF
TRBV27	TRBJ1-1	CASSWTPSGNTEAFF
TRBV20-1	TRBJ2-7	CSARDLDRGTYEQYF
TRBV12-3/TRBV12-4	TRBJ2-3	CASSFRSDTQYF
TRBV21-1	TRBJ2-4	CASRQGITSGDTNIQYF
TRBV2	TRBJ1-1	CASSEAILSTEAFF